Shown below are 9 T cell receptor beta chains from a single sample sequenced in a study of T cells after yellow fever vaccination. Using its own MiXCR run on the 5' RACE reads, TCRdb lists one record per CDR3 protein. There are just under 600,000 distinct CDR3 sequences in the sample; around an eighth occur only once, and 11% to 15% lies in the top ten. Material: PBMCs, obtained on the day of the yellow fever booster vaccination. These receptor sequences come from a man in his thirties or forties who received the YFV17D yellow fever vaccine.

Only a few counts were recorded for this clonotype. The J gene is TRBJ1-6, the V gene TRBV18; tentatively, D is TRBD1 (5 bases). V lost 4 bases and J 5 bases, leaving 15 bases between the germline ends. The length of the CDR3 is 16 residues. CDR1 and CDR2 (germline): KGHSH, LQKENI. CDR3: CASSQTSGTDNSPLHF. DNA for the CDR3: TGTGCCAGCTCACAAACGTCGGGGACGGATAATTCACCCCTCCACTTT.

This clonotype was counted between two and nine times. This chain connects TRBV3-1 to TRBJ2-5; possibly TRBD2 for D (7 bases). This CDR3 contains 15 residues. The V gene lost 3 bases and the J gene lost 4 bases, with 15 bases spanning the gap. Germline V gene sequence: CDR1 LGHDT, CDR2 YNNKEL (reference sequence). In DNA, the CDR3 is TGTGCCAGCAGCCAGGGGGCGGGAGTGGCAGAGACCCAGTACTTC. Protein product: CASSQGAGVAETQYF.

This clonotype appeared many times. The CDR3 DNA follows: TGTGCCAGCAGCTCGGGGGCTTTGCGTCGTGGCTACACCTTC. Translated: CASSSGALRRGYTF. The chain employs TRBV12-3 or TRBV12-4 and TRBJ1-2; tentative D call: TRBD1 (6 bases). This CDR3 is built from 14 residues. The V and J ends lost 6 bases and 7 bases respectively, with 18 bases between them.

CDR3 region: CSARDPIRLAEETQYF. The CDR3 nucleotides are TGCAGTGCTAGAGATCCCATCAGGCTAGCGGAGGAGACCCAGTACTTC. V gene TRBV20-1 combines with J gene TRBJ2-5; TRBD2 matches at 7 bases. The CDR3 is made up of 16 amino acids. Trimming took 0 bases from V and 5 from J; bases not matched to a gene: 12. From germline, CDR1 is DFQATT and CDR2 SNEGSKA (reference sequence).

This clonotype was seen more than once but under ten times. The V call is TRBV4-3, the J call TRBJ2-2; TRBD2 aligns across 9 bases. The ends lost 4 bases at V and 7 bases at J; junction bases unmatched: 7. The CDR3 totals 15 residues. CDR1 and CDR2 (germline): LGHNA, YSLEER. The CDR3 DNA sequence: TGCGCCAGCAGCCTAGCGCGGACTAGCGTCGGGGAGCTGTTTTTT. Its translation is CASSLARTSVGELFF.

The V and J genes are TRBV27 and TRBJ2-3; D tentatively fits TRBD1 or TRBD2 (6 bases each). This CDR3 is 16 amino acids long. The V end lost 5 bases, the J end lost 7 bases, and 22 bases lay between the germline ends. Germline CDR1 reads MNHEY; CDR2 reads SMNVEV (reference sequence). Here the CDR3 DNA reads TGTGCCAGCAGTCTCCCAGGGCCAAAGGGGGGAAATACGCAGTATTTT. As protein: CASSLPGPKGGNTQYF.

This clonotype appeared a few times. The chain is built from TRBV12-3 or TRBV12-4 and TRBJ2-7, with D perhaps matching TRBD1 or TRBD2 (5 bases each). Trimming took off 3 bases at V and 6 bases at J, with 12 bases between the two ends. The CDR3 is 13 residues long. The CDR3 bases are TGTGCCAGCAGTTTTACGTGGGGGAGCGAGCAGTACTTC. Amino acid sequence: CASSFTWGSEQYF.

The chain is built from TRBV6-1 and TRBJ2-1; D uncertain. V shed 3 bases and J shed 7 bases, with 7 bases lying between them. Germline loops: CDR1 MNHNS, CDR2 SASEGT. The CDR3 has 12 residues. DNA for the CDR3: TGTGCCAGCAGTGATATCTGGAATGAGCAGTTCTTC. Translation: CASSDIWNEQFF.

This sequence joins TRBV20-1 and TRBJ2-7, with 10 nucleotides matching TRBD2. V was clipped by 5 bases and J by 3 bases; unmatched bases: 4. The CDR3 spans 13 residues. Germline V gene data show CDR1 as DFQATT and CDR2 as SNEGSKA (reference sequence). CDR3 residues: CSAWTSGNYEQYF. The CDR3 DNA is TGCAGTGCTTGGACTAGCGGAAACTACGAGCAGTACTTC.